One and the same sample provided the 4 T cell receptor beta chains below, sequenced in a study of early T cells in non-severe SARS-CoV-2 infection. TCRdb called the 5' RACE reads again in MiXCR, with one record for every CDR3 protein. The sample shows tens of thousands of distinct CDR3 sequences, under 9% of them seen only once. Sample: whole blood, taken at baseline. All receptors derive from an adult who was a healthcare worker with PCR-confirmed SARS-CoV-2 infection or an uninfected control (not recorded which).

This clonotype was observed a handful of times. The genes are TRBV20-1 and TRBJ1-4, with D maybe TRBD1 (5 bases). V lost 3 bases and J 5 bases, leaving 16 bases between the germline ends. This CDR3 has 15 residues. The germline gives CDR1 DFQATT, CDR2 SNEGSKA (reference sequence). The DNA for the CDR3 is TGCAGTGCTAGTATGCACGGGGGGATGAATGAAAAACTGTTTTTT. Its protein product is CSASMHGGMNEKLFF.

This clonotype was detected a few times. The V gene is TRBV9, the J gene TRBJ2-7; a possible D gene is TRBD2 (7 bases). This CDR3 contains 17 residues. With 0 bases removed from V and 1 base from J, the gap between germline ends came to 17 bases. Germline CDR1 SGDLS, CDR2 YYNGEE. The CDR3 loop reads CASSVAASGGGSYEQYF. Here the CDR3 DNA reads TGTGCCAGCAGCGTAGCGGCTAGCGGAGGGGGTTCCTACGAGCAGTACTTC.

This chain links TRBV6-2 or TRBV6-3 with TRBJ2-2; no clear D gene. Germline V lookup: CDR1 MNHEY, CDR2 SVGEGT. Trimming left V 6 bases short and J 6 bases short, with 8 bases between. The CDR3 runs 12 residues. CDR3 coding DNA: TGTGCCAGCAGGGCCGATGCCGGGGAGCTGTTTTTT. Its translation is CASRADAGELFF.

This clonotype has more than one count but fewer than ten. The chain has TRBV18 and TRBJ1-1; D gene ambiguous. CDR1 and CDR2 from the germline V gene are KGHSH and LQKENI. Trimming removed 1 base at V and 1 base at J, with 4 bases between. The CDR3 loop spans 13 amino acids. This chain's CDR3 is CASSPQGNTEAFF. The CDR3 bases are TGTGCCAGCTCACCACAGGGGAACACTGAAGCTTTCTTT.